This TCR beta chain was recorded in a study of shared clonotypes between healthy human individuals (dated by TCRdb to about 2020). With respect to the entire study: Three men and a couple of women, aged 18 to 49 years, made up the cohort. Libraries were prepared and TCR repertoires were sequenced by different laboratories using diverse techniques, in order to increase sequencing depth and limit assay-specific biases. To estimate repertoire size and how much clonotypes are shared between individuals, the study performed deep sequencing of blood TCR repertoires from five healthy adults. Between about 0.94 and 8.9 billion PBMCs per donor were obtained by leukapheresis. For each donor, CD4 naive and CD4 memory were each run on three plates, CD8 naive on two plates, and CD8 memory on one plate.

The study at large found these results: Because the study included a small number of donors, the genetic and exposure-history diversity represented was limited. Across a handful of donors, roughly 5% of naive CD4, around 3.3% of naive CD8, about 2.3% of memory CD4, and roughly 0.4% of memory CD8 clonotypes were shared. Incomplete sequencing was indicated by rarefaction of sorted-subset datasets, despite the large sequencing depth. Higher generation probabilities were observed for clonotypes shared by all four sorted-subset donors than for non-shared clonotypes. Sampling was limited to blood, and TCR repertoires in tissue likely differ from TCR repertoires in blood. Naive subsets generally had larger estimated clonotype richness than memory subsets did. Pairwise subsampling indicated that sequencing depth was expected to affect the degree of clonotype sharing among donors.

TCR CDR3 regions were amplified from genomic DNA by multiplex PCR using the deep immunoSEQ assay. Extracted genomic DNA from each cell subset was spread evenly across all wells of several immunoSEQ 96-well plates, with each plate serving as a replicate. For sorted subsets, each replicate PCR was loaded with approximately 0.2 ug genomic DNA, equivalent to some 27,000 T cell genomes. Purified libraries were measured with a Qubit 3.0 fluorometer, size-checked on a Bioanalyzer 2100, and measured again with the KAPA Library Quantification kit. Every immunoSEQ 96-well plate was sequenced on a separate single-read 150-cycle Illumina NextSeq 550 flow cell. On the authors' methods: Because only junctional sequences without quality scores were contained in the immunoSEQ output, filtering matching that applied to full-length reads could not be performed. To assign V/J genes and CDR3, sequences were annotated using PyIR, a Python wrapper for IgBLAST v1.9, with IMGT germline references. Reads were filtered out if the reads had weak V/J assignments (E-value above 1e-6), no CDR3, stop codons, out-of-frame junctions, or ambiguous translated residues. V3J clonotypes were defined by identical inferred V gene, J gene, and CDR3 amino acid sequence. The percentage overlap between two repertoires was calculated by dividing the number of shared unique clonotypes by the size of the smaller repertoire. RTK rarefaction, the Chao1 estimator, and Recon v2.1 estimates of unobserved clonotypes were used to assess repertoire richness. Generation probabilities were computed with OLGA for all TCRbeta clonotypes obtained by the gDNA method from several donors. TCRdb's version of the immuneACCESS table is confined to in-frame rearrangements and falls short of the full clone set. An unresolved V gene accounts for under half of the shortfall where checked; the remainder is of unknown origin. That table furnishes V, J and clone size, whereas the DNA furnished D and trimming. For this sample there are some 2.1 million clones; around 93% appear just once. The ten most abundant clones make up around 1.7% of the sample.

CD8 naive samples consisted of CD45RO-negative cells that were positively selected for CCR7, yielding a CD45RA+CCR7+ population without TemRA cells. The donors were healthy, HIV-negative adults who had no recently reported acute infections or vaccinations. All donors were Caucasian adults living in Nashville, Tennessee, USA. Blood was obtained by leukapheresis, after which PBMCs were separated by Ficoll-Histopaque density gradient centrifugation and cryopreserved in liquid nitrogen vapor phase. Analytical flow cytometry was used to check the purity and quantity of every magnetically sorted T cell population. Each sorted fraction had its genomic DNA isolated and then quantified by UV absorbance on a Nanodrop 2000c. Worth noting for this clone: Its binding antigen is unknown. Within one base of it there is no much larger clone, and no base qualities were kept.

From cysteine to phenylalanine, the CDR3 is 13 amino acids long. Of all the DNA, just the CDR3 is kept, 39 bases in frame from base 1. CDR1 and CDR2 were assigned from the germline V gene (reference sequence) as SGHAT and FQDESV. V is pared back by 0 bases and J by 6 bases, with 9 bases lying between the germline termini. The sample taken for sequencing was naive CD8+ T cells from PBMCs. According to the study, the label for this sample's cell subset or site signals: CD45RA+CCR7+. The sequence was obtained from a young man in good health. Some clones in this sample may be carry-over from other donors' samples. This chain joins TRBV11-1 to TRBJ2-7, and TRBD2 may be the D gene, going by 5 matching bases. The DNA sequence is as follows: TGTGCCAGCAGCTTAGCGGAGGCTATCGAGCAGTACTTC. This translates into CASSLAEAIEQYF.